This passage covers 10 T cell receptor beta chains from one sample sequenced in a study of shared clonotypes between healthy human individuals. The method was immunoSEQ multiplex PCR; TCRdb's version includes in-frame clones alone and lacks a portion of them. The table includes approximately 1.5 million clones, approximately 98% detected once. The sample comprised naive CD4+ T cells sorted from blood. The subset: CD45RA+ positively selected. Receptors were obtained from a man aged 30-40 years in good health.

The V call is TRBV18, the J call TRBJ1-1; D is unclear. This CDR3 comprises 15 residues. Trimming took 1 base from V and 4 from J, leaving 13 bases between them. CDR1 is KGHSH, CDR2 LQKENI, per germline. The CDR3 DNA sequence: TGTGCCAGCTCACCACTCCCGGCGGCGGGCACTGAAGCTTTCTTT. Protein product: CASSPLPAAGTEAFF.

The CDR3 nucleotides read TGCGCCAGCAGCATGGGGACAGATCAGCCCCAGCATTTT. Its translation is CASSMGTDQPQHF. The chain has TRBV5-1 and TRBJ1-5; TRBD1 aligns across 7 bases. Losses at the gene ends were 4 bases for V and 5 bases for J; bases not matched to a gene: 3. This CDR3 comprises 13 residues. In germline, CDR1 is SGHRS, CDR2 YFSETQ.

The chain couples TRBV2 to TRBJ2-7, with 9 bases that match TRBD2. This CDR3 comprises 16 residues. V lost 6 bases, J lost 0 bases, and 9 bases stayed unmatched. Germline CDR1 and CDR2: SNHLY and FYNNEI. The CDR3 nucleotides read TGTGCCAGCAGGGAGTCTCTAGCGGGAACCTCCTACGAGCAGTACTTC. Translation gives CASRESLAGTSYEQYF.

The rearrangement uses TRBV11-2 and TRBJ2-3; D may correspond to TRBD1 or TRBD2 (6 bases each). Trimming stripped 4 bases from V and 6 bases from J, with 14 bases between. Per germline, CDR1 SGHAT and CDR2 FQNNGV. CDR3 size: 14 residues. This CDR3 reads CASSSRGRSDTQYF. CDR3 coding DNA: TGTGCCAGCAGCTCCCGGGGGCGTTCTGATACGCAGTATTTT.

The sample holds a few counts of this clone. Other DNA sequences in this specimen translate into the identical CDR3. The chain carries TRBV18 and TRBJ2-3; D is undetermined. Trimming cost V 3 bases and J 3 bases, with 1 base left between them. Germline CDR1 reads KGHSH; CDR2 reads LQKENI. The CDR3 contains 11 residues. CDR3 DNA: TGTGCCAGCTCACCGACAGATACGCAGTATTTT. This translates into CASSPTDTQYF.

DNA for the CDR3: TGTGCCAGCAGTTTAATCATCCCCGGGACAGGGGTGAACGAGCAGTACTTC. It specifies CASSLIIPGTGVNEQYF. The J gene is TRBJ2-7, the V gene TRBV7-9, with 10 bases fitting TRBD1. The V gene end was trimmed by 6 bases and the J gene end by 5 bases; junction bases not matched to a gene: 16. In germline, CDR1 is SEHNR, CDR2 FQNEAQ (reference sequence). The CDR3 runs 17 residues.

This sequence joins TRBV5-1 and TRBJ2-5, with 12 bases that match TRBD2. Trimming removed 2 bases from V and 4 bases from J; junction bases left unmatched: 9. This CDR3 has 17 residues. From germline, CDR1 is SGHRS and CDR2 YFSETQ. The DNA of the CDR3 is TGCGCCAGCAGCTTCAGTCTCAGACTAGCGGGAGCAGAGACCCAGTACTTC. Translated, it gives CASSFSLRLAGAETQYF.

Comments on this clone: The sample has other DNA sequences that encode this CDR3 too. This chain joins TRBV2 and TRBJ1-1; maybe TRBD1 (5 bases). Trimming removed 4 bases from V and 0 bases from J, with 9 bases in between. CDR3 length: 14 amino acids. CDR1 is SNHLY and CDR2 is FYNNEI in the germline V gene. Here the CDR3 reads CASSVGALNTEAFF. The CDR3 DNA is TGTGCCAGCAGTGTTGGGGCGTTGAACACTGAAGCTTTCTTT.

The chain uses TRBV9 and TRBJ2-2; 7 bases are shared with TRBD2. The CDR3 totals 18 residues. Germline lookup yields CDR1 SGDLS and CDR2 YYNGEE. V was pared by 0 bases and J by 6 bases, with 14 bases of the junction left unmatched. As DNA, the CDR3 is TGTGCCAGCAGCGTAGTACCGGGGGAGGGTTCCCTTGCCGGGGAGCTGTTTTTT. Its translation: CASSVVPGEGSLAGELFF. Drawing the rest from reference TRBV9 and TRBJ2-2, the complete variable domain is DSGVTQTPKHLITATGQRVTLRCSPRSGDLSVYWYQQSLDQGLQFLIQYYNGEERAKGNILERFSAQQFPDLHSELNLSSLELGDSALYFCASSVVPGEGSLAGELFFGEGSRLTVL.

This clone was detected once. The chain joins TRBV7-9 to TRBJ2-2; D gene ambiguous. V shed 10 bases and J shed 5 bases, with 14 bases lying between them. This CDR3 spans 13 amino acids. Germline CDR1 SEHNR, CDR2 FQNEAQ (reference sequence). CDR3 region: CATLLRATGELFF. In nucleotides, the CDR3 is TGTGCCACCCTGTTGCGAGCGACCGGGGAGCTGTTTTTT. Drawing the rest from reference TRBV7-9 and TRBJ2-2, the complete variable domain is DTGVSQNPRHKITKRGQNVTFRCDPISEHNRLYWYRQTLGQGPEFLTYFQNEAQLEKSRLLSDRFSAERPKGSFSTLEIQRTEQGDSAMYLCATLLRATGELFFGEGSRLTVL.